A single sample gave rise to the 24 T cell receptor beta chains below, sequenced in a study of OX40 agonist ivuxolimab in advanced cancers. Assay: immunoSEQ multiplex PCR; the TCRdb copy retains only in-frame clones and omits some. This table has roughly 64,000 clones, about 83% appearing once. Specimen: CD4+ or CD8+ T cells sorted from blood, collected in a trial of the OX40 agonist ivuxolimab. These receptors originate from an adult with an advanced solid tumor such as melanoma, head and neck, liver or kidney cancer.

V and J are TRBV2 and TRBJ2-7; D ambiguous. The V end was cut by 4 bases, the J end by 0 bases, with 13 bases between. The CDR3 length is 15 residues. CDR1 and CDR2 (germline): SNHLY, FYNNEI. CDR3 loop: CASSGRHTISYEQYF. The DNA of the CDR3 is TGTGCCAGCAGTGGGAGACATACGATCTCCTACGAGCAGTACTTC.

The rearrangement uses TRBV5-5 and TRBJ2-5; D gene ambiguous. The ends were cut back, 4 bases at V and 5 bases at J, with 12 bases in the middle. The CDR3 runs to 13 residues. Germline V gene data show CDR1 as SGHKS and CDR2 as YYEKEE (reference sequence). The DNA for the CDR3 is TGTGCCAGCAGCGGTATCCGGTCCGAGACCCAGTACTTC. Protein: CASSGIRSETQYF. Together with reference TRBV5-5 and TRBJ2-5, the CDR3 gives the full variable domain: DAGVTQSPTHLIKTRGQQVTLRCSPISGHKSVSWYQQVLGQGPQFIFQYYEKEERGRGNFPDRFSARQFPNYSSELNVNALLLGDSALYLCASSGIRSETQYFGPGTRLLVL.

CDR3 in DNA: TGTGCCAGCAGCCAAGATCTGACCTTCAGCTCCTACAATGAGCAGTTCTTC. As protein: CASSQDLTFSSYNEQFF. The chain combines TRBV7-9 with TRBJ2-1; D not certain. V lost 5 bases and J lost 0, with 17 bases in between. The germline V gene encodes CDR1 SEHNR and CDR2 FQNEAQ (reference sequence). The CDR3 contains 17 residues.

The chain combines TRBV28 with TRBJ2-1; D ambiguous. The CDR3 has 11 residues. Germline loops: CDR1 MDHEN, CDR2 SYDVKM. The V end was cut by 3 bases, the J end by 11 bases, with 8 bases between. This CDR3 reads CASSLTHKQFF. In DNA form, the CDR3 reads TGTGCCAGCAGTTTGACGCACAAGCAGTTCTTC.

V usage is TRBV7-9 and J usage is TRBJ1-1; D perhaps matches TRBD1 (5 bases). The V gene's germline CDR1 is SEHNR and CDR2 FQNEAQ (reference sequence). The CDR3 runs 12 residues. Trimming stripped 4 bases from V and 7 bases from J, with 10 bases between. The CDR3 DNA sequence: TGTGCCAGCAGCTCGTCCGGGGGTGAAGCTTTCTTT. Translation gives CASSSSGGEAFF.

The gene calls are TRBV9 and TRBJ2-5, with D maybe TRBD1 (7 bases). The germline gives CDR1 SGDLS, CDR2 YYNGEE. V was trimmed by 3 bases and J by 5 bases, leaving 8 bases between them. The CDR3 sequence is 12 residues long. The CDR3: CASSAGGETQYF. CDR3 in DNA: TGTGCCAGCAGCGCAGGGGGGGAGACCCAGTACTTC. Filled out from reference TRBV9 and TRBJ2-5, the complete variable domain reads DSGVTQTPKHLITATGQRVTLRCSPRSGDLSVYWYQQSLDQGLQFLIQYYNGEERAKGNILERFSAQQFPDLHSELNLSSLELGDSALYFCASSAGGETQYFGPGTRLLVL.

This chain links TRBV30 with TRBJ1-4; 8 bases are a match to TRBD1. The germline gives CDR1 GTSNPN, CDR2 SVGIG (reference sequence). The CDR3 length is 18 residues. The trim removed 4 bases at V and 3 bases at J, leaving 16 bases unmatched. The CDR3 DNA follows: TGTGCCTGGACCCAGCGCGGGGCAGGGGGCATTGCTAATGAAAAACTGTTTTTT. It yields the protein CAWTQRGAGGIANEKLFF. Drawing the rest from reference TRBV30 and TRBJ1-4, the complete variable domain is SQTIHQWPATLVQPVGSPLSLECTVEGTSNPNLYWYRQAAGRGLQLLFYSVGIGQISSEVPQNLSASRPQDRQFILSSKKLLLSDSGFYLCAWTQRGAGGIANEKLFFGSGTQLSVL.

The sample holds one count of this clone. The chain recombines TRBV29-1 with TRBJ1-2, with 7 nucleotides matching TRBD1. CDR1 SQVTM and CDR2 ANQGSEA come from the germline V gene. This CDR3 is 14 amino acids long. V shed 4 bases, J shed 4 bases, and the junction held 9 bases outside the gene matches. The chain's CDR3 is CSVGGGDSRYGYTF. The CDR3 nucleotides read TGCAGCGTTGGGGGTGGGGACAGTCGCTATGGCTACACCTTC.

The chain joins TRBV29-1 to TRBJ1-1, with unresolved D. Germline-derived CDR1 and CDR2 are SQVTM and ANQGSEA. Trimming removed 8 bases from V and 1 base from J, with 17 bases in between. CDR3 size: 14 residues. For the CDR3, the DNA is TGCAGCTCCCGATTGGAGTCTACGAACACTGAAGCTTTCTTT. It specifies CSSRLESTNTEAFF.

The rearrangement uses TRBV18 and TRBJ1-2; 11 bases are a match to TRBD1. CDR1 and CDR2 from the germline V gene are KGHSH and LQKENI. The J segment lost 4 bases and the V segment lost 1 base, leaving 11 bases of the junction unmatched. The CDR3 loop spans 18 amino acids. CDR3 DNA sequence: TGTGCCAGCTCACCACGGTTGCTGGACAGGGGGCAAGGCTATGGCTACACCTTC. It encodes CASSPRLLDRGQGYGYTF.

V is TRBV18 and J is TRBJ2-3; TRBD1 aligns across 7 bases. The CDR3 is 15 residues long. Germline V gene sequence: CDR1 KGHSH, CDR2 LQKENI. The V segment lost 0 bases and the J segment 3 bases; nucleotides outside the gene matches: 3. The CDR3 DNA is TGTGCCAGCTCACCACCGGGACAGAGAACAGATACGCAGTATTTT. Its protein product is CASSPPGQRTDTQYF.

The CDR3, as DNA: TGTGCCAGTCTAATCCCCCAGGGTAGGAGCTCCTACAATGAGCAGTTCTTC. Amino acids: CASLIPQGRSSYNEQFF. This rearrangement joins TRBV2 to TRBJ2-1; the D gene is possibly TRBD1 (5 bases). Germline assignment: CDR1 SNHLY and CDR2 FYNNEI. There are 17 residues in the CDR3. The V end lost 9 bases, the J end lost 0 bases, and 21 bases lay between the germline ends.

This clone was counted a few times. The chain couples TRBV18 to TRBJ1-6; 7 nucleotides match TRBD1. The V gene end was trimmed by 2 bases and the J gene end by 10 bases; junction bases not matched to a gene: 8. CDR3 length equals 15 residues. Germline CDR1 reads KGHSH; CDR2 reads LQKENI. The DNA of the CDR3 is TGTGCCAGCTCACCAGAACGACAGGGTGGCTCACCCCTCCACTTT. This encodes CASSPERQGGSPLHF. The full variable domain, in which reference TRBV18 and TRBJ1-6 provide the parts outside the CDR3, is NAGVMQNPRHLVRRRGQEARLRCSPMKGHSHVYWYRQLPEEGLKFMVYLQKENIIDESGMPKERFSAEFPKEGPSILRIQQVVRGDSAAYFCASSPERQGGSPLHFGNGTRLTVT.

This sequence joins TRBV5-4 and TRBJ2-3; maybe TRBD2 (5 bases). The CDR3 has 14 residues. V was cut by 1 base and J by 2 bases, with 8 bases left in between. Germline V gene sequence: CDR1 SGHNT, CDR2 YYREEE (reference sequence). DNA for the CDR3: TGTGCCAGCAGCTTGTTCGGGATCACAGATACGCAGTATTTT. It yields the protein CASSLFGITDTQYF.

This clone turned up a few times. The rearrangement joins TRBV19 to TRBJ1-1, with D possibly TRBD1 on 5 matching bases. The length of the CDR3 is 11 residues. The V end was cut by 4 bases, the J end by 11 bases, with 11 bases between. CDR1 is LNHDA and CDR2 is SQIVND in the germline V gene (reference sequence). CDR3 bases: TGTGCCAGTAGTAGCAGGGTGGAGGCTTTCTTT. This gives the protein CASSSRVEAFF. The complete variable domain, with remaining parts taken from reference TRBV19 and TRBJ1-1, reads DGGITQSPKYLFRKEGQNVTLSCEQNLNHDAMYWYRQDPGQGLRLIYYSQIVNDFQKGDIAEGYSVSREKKESFPLTVTSAQKNPTAFYLCASSSRVEAFFGQGTRLTVV.

The rearrangement uses TRBV12-5 and TRBJ1-3; D is undetermined. The germline CDR1 and CDR2 sequences are LGHNT and FRNRAP. There are 13 residues in the CDR3. V was trimmed by 2 bases and J by 4 bases, leaving 6 bases between them. The CDR3 loop reads CASGLWGGNTIYF. DNA for the CDR3: TGTGCTAGTGGTTTGTGGGGAGGAAACACCATATATTTT.

V gene TRBV19 combines with J gene TRBJ2-1; TRBD2 aligns across 10 bases. The CDR3 consists of 16 residues. With V trimmed by 8 bases and J by 2 bases, 9 bases remained unmatched. Germline V gives CDR1 LNHDA, CDR2 SQIVND (reference sequence). CDR3 sequence reads: CASLRRAGGAYNEQFF. CDR3 DNA: TGTGCCAGTCTACGGAGAGCGGGAGGGGCCTACAATGAGCAGTTCTTC.

This sequence joins TRBV29-1 and TRBJ1-1; TRBD1 might be the D (5 bases). This CDR3 has 13 residues. The V and J ends lost 1 base and 4 bases respectively, with 10 bases between them. The V gene's germline CDR1 is SQVTM and CDR2 ANQGSEA. CDR3 region: CSVEAGQATEAFF. Here the CDR3 DNA reads TGCAGCGTTGAAGCAGGGCAGGCCACTGAAGCTTTCTTT.

CDR3 DNA sequence: TGTGCCAGCAGCGTAGCCCCGTCGAGCTCCTACGAGCAGTACTTC. It is translated as CASSVAPSSSYEQYF. The chain carries TRBV9 and TRBJ2-7; the D is unclear. Between the trimmed V and J ends, which lost 0 bases and 0 bases, there was a span of 10 bases. CDR3 size: 15 residues. The germline V gene encodes CDR1 SGDLS and CDR2 YYNGEE. The entire variable domain, with the rest obtained from reference TRBV9 and TRBJ2-7, is as follows: DSGVTQTPKHLITATGQRVTLRCSPRSGDLSVYWYQQSLDQGLQFLIQYYNGEERAKGNILERFSAQQFPDLHSELNLSSLELGDSALYFCASSVAPSSSYEQYFGPGTRLTVT.

The chain uses TRBV5-1 and TRBJ2-7; TRBD1 aligns across 9 bases. Germline assignment: CDR1 SGHRS and CDR2 YFSETQ. V was pared by 0 bases and J by 5 bases, with 9 bases of the junction left unmatched. CDR3 size: 16 residues. The CDR3 sequence is CASSLGVGTGRNEQYF. CDR3 coding DNA: TGCGCCAGCAGCTTGGGGGTCGGGACAGGGAGGAACGAGCAGTACTTC.

This rearrangement joins TRBV19 to TRBJ2-7; perhaps TRBD2 as D (6 bases). Germline CDR1 is LNHDA and CDR2 is SQIVND (reference sequence). V was clipped by 3 bases and J by 0 bases, with 12 bases between them. The CDR3 extends over 15 amino acids. As DNA, the CDR3 is TGTGCCAGTAGTATGAGGGGACTGGTCTCCTACGAGCAGTACTTC. It yields the protein CASSMRGLVSYEQYF.

V gene TRBV28 combines with J gene TRBJ1-4, with 9 bases identical to TRBD1. The V gene's germline CDR1 is MDHEN and CDR2 SYDVKM. With V trimmed by 6 bases and J by 8 bases, 10 bases remained unmatched. This CDR3 spans 15 amino acids. The CDR3 sequence is CASRPMPGQGEKLFF. In DNA form, the CDR3 reads TGTGCCAGCAGACCTATGCCGGGACAGGGAGAAAAACTGTTTTTT.

The V call is TRBV15, the J call TRBJ2-1, with 7 bases matching TRBD2. CDR1 is LNHNV and CDR2 is YYDKDF in the germline V gene (reference sequence). CDR3 size: 16 residues. V trimming: 1 base; J trimming: 3 bases; junction bases outside the gene matches: 6. CDR3 residues: CATSRVASGNYNEQFF. DNA of the CDR3: TGTGCCACCAGCAGAGTAGCTAGCGGAAACTACAATGAGCAGTTCTTC. Drawing the rest from reference TRBV15 and TRBJ2-1, the complete variable domain is DAMVIQNPRYQVTQFGKPVTLSCSQTLNHNVMYWYQQKSSQAPKLLFHYYDKDFNNEADTPDNFQSRRPNTSFCFLDIRSPGLGDTAMYLCATSRVASGNYNEQFFGPGTRLTVL.

V usage is TRBV11-3 and J usage is TRBJ1-1; 7 bases agree with TRBD1. In germline, CDR1 is SGHNT, CDR2 YENEEA. The ends lost 2 bases at V and 4 bases at J; junction bases unmatched: 4. The CDR3 runs to 14 residues. CDR3 protein: CASSLQGGITEAFF. The CDR3 DNA is TGTGCCAGCAGCTTACAGGGGGGGATCACTGAAGCTTTCTTT.